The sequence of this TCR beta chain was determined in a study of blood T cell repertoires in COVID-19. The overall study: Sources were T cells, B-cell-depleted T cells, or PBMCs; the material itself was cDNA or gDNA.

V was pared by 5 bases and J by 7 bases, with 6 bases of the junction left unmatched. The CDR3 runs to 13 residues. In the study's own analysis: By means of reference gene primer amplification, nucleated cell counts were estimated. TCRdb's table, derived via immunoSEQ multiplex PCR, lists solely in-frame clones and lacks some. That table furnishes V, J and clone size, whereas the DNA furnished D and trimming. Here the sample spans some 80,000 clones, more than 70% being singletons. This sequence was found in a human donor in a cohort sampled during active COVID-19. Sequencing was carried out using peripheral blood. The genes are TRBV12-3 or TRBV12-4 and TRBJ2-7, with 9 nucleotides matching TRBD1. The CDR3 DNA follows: TGTGCCAGCAGTCCACAGGGGGCGGGTGAGCAGTACTTC. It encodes CASSPQGAGEQYF.